What follows is one TCR beta chain and its context. This clonotype was found a few times. Its antigen is currently not known. Qualities for individual bases were not recorded, and no much larger clone is one base off. The data stem from a study of CD8+CD57+ T cells in acquired aplastic anemia (dated by TCRdb to 2016 to 2018). For the study in its entirety: A mean of around 3.2 ug of DNA, ranging from roughly 0.2 to 27.4 ug, was extracted from sorted CD4+ and CD8+ cells. Healthy donor samples averaged approximately 10 million reads for CD4+ and under 12 million for CD8+ cells.

What the authors observed across the whole study: CD8+ Simpson's diversity did not differ significantly between patients and healthy controls (P=0.060). Around 27 CD8+ CDR3 sequences were found in both patients and controls but appeared to be highly expressed in patients and within the immunodominant clones of the patients.

TCR beta VDJ combination and CDR3 sequence profiling used genomic DNA as the template. An Illumina HiSeq 2000 was the platform used for TCR repertoire sequencing. Processing in the source paper ran as follows. Repertoires were assessed using TRBV/TRBJ rearrangement plots, CDR3 size and DJ length profiles, and Simpson's diversity index. Whichever DNA sequence was most abundant in the deep sequencing data was defined as the immunodominant clone. CDR3 amino acid sequences were checked for sharing across subjects and were also compared against the VDJdb database and published repertoires. TCRdb ran its own pipeline on the public reads, namely fastp trimming at Q25 and MiXCR clone calling, and kept in-frame beta chains. Rows matching on CDR3 protein sequence are summarized as one entry with the most common DNA and genes. The V and J calls follow TCRdb's processing rather than the paper's. Recorded for this sample are some 200,000 distinct CDR3 sequences; over 60% of them occurred a single time. The biggest ten clones account for around 32% of the sample.

The study deep-sequenced TCR repertoires of sorted CD4+ and CD8+ blood T cells from severe aplastic anemia patients and healthy subjects. Ficoll-Paque density gradient centrifugation was used to isolate peripheral blood mononuclear cells. Before DNA extraction, CD4+ and CD8+ T cells were sorted with FACS or magnetic beads. Counted from cysteine to phenylalanine, this CDR3 has 15 amino acids. Only the CDR3 DNA is retained, 45 bases long and in frame from the first base. CDR1 is given as DFQATT and CDR2 as SNEGSKA, both from the germline V gene (reference sequence). Trimming removed 0 bases from V and 4 bases from J, leaving 16 bases between the germline ends.

In this chain, TRBV20-1 is recombined with TRBJ2-7, with the D call perhaps TRBD1 or TRBD2, each one matching 5 bases. The clonotype originates from a human donor in good health. Sequencing was carried out using sorted CD4+, CD8+, or CD8+CD57+ T cells (not recorded which) from PBMCs. The DNA reads TGCAGTGCTAGAGATGCACGACGTGGGGGATACGAGCAGTACTTC. It encodes CSARDARRGGYEQYF.